A selection of T cell receptor beta chains follows, all from one sample in a study of cytomegalovirus exposure and HLA in healthy donors. Assay used: immunoSEQ multiplex PCR; TCRdb lists only in-frame clones, some missing. In the table there are tens of thousands of clones, roughly 83% of which are singletons. The specimen was PBMCs. The receptors originated from a man younger than 45 in good health and CMV-seronegative. The CDR3 runs from the conserved cysteine through the conserved F or W. D genes are given only for firm matches. Size values are once, few and many counts, or a class for expanded clones, and some rows have none.

CDR3aa: CASSADRMAYEQYF
CDR3nt: TGTGCCAGCAGCGCGGACAGGATGGCCTACGAGCAGTACTTC
j_gene: TRBJ2-7
d_gene: TRBD1
v_gene: TRBV11-2
abundance: .

CDR3aa: CASSALAGAEQFF
CDR3nt: TGTGCCAGCAGCGCCCTAGCGGGAGCTGAGCAGTTCTTC
j_gene: TRBJ2-1
d_gene: TRBD2
v_gene: TRBV7-9
abundance: .

CDR3aa: CASSYSGQPRGNEQFF
CDR3nt: TGTGCCAGCAGTTACTCCGGACAGCCTAGGGGGAATGAGCAGTTCTTC
j_gene: TRBJ2-1
d_gene: .
v_gene: TRBV6-5
abundance: .

CDR3aa: CASRSGTSFGQFF
CDR3nt: TGTGCCAGCAGGTCCGGGACTAGCTTTGGGCAGTTCTTC
j_gene: TRBJ2-1
d_gene: TRBD2
v_gene: TRBV5-6
abundance: .

CDR3aa: CASSPLAGGATDTQYF
CDR3nt: TGTGCCAGCAGCCCTCTAGCGGGGGGTGCCACAGATACGCAGTATTTT
j_gene: TRBJ2-3
d_gene: TRBD2
v_gene: TRBV5-4
abundance: .

CDR3aa: CSSSLEHREQYF
CDR3nt: TGTTCCAGCAGCTTAGAACACCGAGAGCAGTACTTC
j_gene: TRBJ2-7
d_gene: .
v_gene: TRBV7-9
abundance: .

CDR3aa: CASSDRGDQPQHF
CDR3nt: TGTGCCAGCAGCGACAGGGGGGATCAGCCCCAGCATTTT
j_gene: TRBJ1-5
d_gene: TRBD1
v_gene: TRBV6-5
abundance: .

CDR3aa: CASSIRGDYYEQYF
CDR3nt: TGTGCCAGTAGTATACGTGGGGACTACTACGAGCAGTACTTC
j_gene: TRBJ2-7
d_gene: TRBD2
v_gene: TRBV19
abundance: .

CDR3aa: CASSNPGGGSGNTIYF
CDR3nt: TGTGCCAGCAGTAACCCTGGGGGGGGCTCTGGAAACACCATATATTTT
j_gene: TRBJ1-3
d_gene: .
v_gene: TRBV6-6
abundance: once

CDR3aa: CASSLAGASQETQYF
CDR3nt: TGTGCCAGCAGCTTGGCGGGAGCGTCACAAGAGACCCAGTACTTC
j_gene: TRBJ2-5
d_gene: TRBD2
v_gene: TRBV7-2
abundance: .

CDR3aa: CASSLATGTDYEQYF
CDR3nt: TGTGCCAGCAGCTTAGCGACCGGGACAGACTACGAGCAGTACTTC
j_gene: TRBJ2-7
d_gene: TRBD1
v_gene: TRBV11-1
abundance: .

CDR3aa: CASSDTGLTEAFF
CDR3nt: TGTGCCAGCAGTGACACAGGGCTCACTGAAGCTTTCTTT
j_gene: TRBJ1-1
d_gene: .
v_gene: TRBV6-5
abundance: .

CDR3aa: CASSPDRGRWETQYF
CDR3nt: TGTGCCAGCAGTCCTGACAGGGGGCGATGGGAGACCCAGTACTTC
j_gene: TRBJ2-5
d_gene: TRBD1
v_gene: TRBV2
abundance: once

CDR3aa: CASSQDTGGGADTQYF
CDR3nt: TGTGCCAGCAGCCAAGATACTGGCGGGGGAGCAGATACGCAGTATTTT
j_gene: TRBJ2-3
d_gene: TRBD2
v_gene: TRBV4-2
abundance: .

CDR3aa: CASSLVGGPGGYGYEQYF
CDR3nt: TGTGCCAGCAGCTTAGTGGGGGGCCCAGGGGGCTATGGGTACGAGCAGTACTTC
j_gene: TRBJ2-7
d_gene: TRBD1
v_gene: TRBV7-2
abundance: once

CDR3aa: CASSVPQGTEAFF
CDR3nt: TGTGCCAGCAGTGTACCACAGGGAACTGAAGCTTTCTTT
j_gene: TRBJ1-1
d_gene: .
v_gene: TRBV6-1
abundance: few

CDR3aa: CASSESGEAYEQYF
CDR3nt: TGTGCCAGCAGTGAATCGGGGGAGGCCTACGAGCAGTACTTC
j_gene: TRBJ2-7
d_gene: .
v_gene: TRBV6-1
abundance: .

CDR3aa: CASSPNIGAIRTNEKLFF
CDR3nt: TGTGCCAGCTCACCAAATATAGGGGCGATTCGGACTAATGAAAAACTGTTTTTT
j_gene: TRBJ1-4
d_gene: .
v_gene: TRBV18
abundance: .

CDR3aa: CASSPMAGPLNYGYTF
CDR3nt: TGTGCCAGCTCACCAATGGCAGGGCCTCTTAACTATGGCTACACCTTC
j_gene: TRBJ1-2
d_gene: .
v_gene: TRBV18
abundance: .

CDR3aa: CASSQEGTLNEQFF
CDR3nt: TGCGCCAGCAGCCAGGAGGGAACTTTAAATGAGCAGTTCTTC
j_gene: TRBJ2-1
d_gene: .
v_gene: TRBV4-3
abundance: few

CDR3aa: CASSPRVGGTEAFF
CDR3nt: TGTGCCAGCAGCCCCCGCGTCGGCGGGACTGAAGCTTTCTTT
j_gene: TRBJ1-1
d_gene: .
v_gene: TRBV9
abundance: .

CDR3aa: CASSLVVSGRMNTEAFF
CDR3nt: TGCGCCAGCAGCTTGGTCGTCTCAGGGAGGATGAACACTGAAGCTTTCTTT
j_gene: TRBJ1-1
d_gene: .
v_gene: TRBV5-1
abundance: .

CDR3aa: CASSSGQGIYSNQPQHF
CDR3nt: TGTGCCAGCAGCTCCGGACAGGGGATCTATAGCAATCAGCCCCAGCATTTT
j_gene: TRBJ1-5
d_gene: TRBD1
v_gene: TRBV5-8
abundance: .

CDR3aa: CAWSMSSGNTIYF
CDR3nt: TGTGCCTGGAGCATGAGCTCTGGAAACACCATATATTTT
j_gene: TRBJ1-3
d_gene: .
v_gene: TRBV30
abundance: .

CDR3aa: CASSQDMAGYEQYF
CDR3nt: TGCGCCAGCAGCCAAGATATGGCAGGTTACGAGCAGTACTTC
j_gene: TRBJ2-7
d_gene: .
v_gene: TRBV4-1
abundance: .

CDR3aa: CASSLVGQNTEAFF
CDR3nt: TGTGCCAGCAGCTTAGTGGGACAAAACACTGAAGCTTTCTTT
j_gene: TRBJ1-1
d_gene: .
v_gene: TRBV7-3
abundance: few

CDR3aa: CASSDRGQGNTEAFF
CDR3nt: TGTGCCAGCAGTGACAGGGGGCAGGGGAACACTGAAGCTTTCTTT
j_gene: TRBJ1-1
d_gene: TRBD1
v_gene: TRBV2
abundance: .

CDR3aa: CASSAGTREEQYF
CDR3nt: TGCGCCAGCAGCGCCGGGACTAGAGAGGAGCAGTACTTC
j_gene: TRBJ2-7
d_gene: TRBD2
v_gene: TRBV10-1
abundance: .

CDR3aa: CASGSGTRAEKLFF
CDR3nt: TGTGCTAGTGGTTCCGGGACACGGGCTGAAAAACTGTTTTTT
j_gene: TRBJ1-4
d_gene: .
v_gene: TRBV12-5
abundance: .

CDR3aa: CASSLEERGTGELFF
CDR3nt: TGTGCCAGCAGCTTAGAGGAGCGGGGCACCGGGGAGCTGTTTTTT
j_gene: TRBJ2-2
d_gene: TRBD2
v_gene: TRBV11-2
abundance: .

CDR3aa: CASSVASLGGLNYGYTF
CDR3nt: TGTGCCAGCAGCGTAGCGTCTCTGGGGGGATTGAACTATGGCTACACCTTC
j_gene: TRBJ1-2
d_gene: .
v_gene: TRBV9
abundance: few

CDR3aa: CASSEAARGYSNQPQHF
CDR3nt: TGTGCCAGCAGTGAAGCGGCTCGGGGTTATAGCAATCAGCCCCAGCATTTT
j_gene: TRBJ1-5
d_gene: .
v_gene: TRBV6-1
abundance: .

CDR3aa: CASSLRGSYNSPLHF
CDR3nt: TGTGCCAGCAGCTTGCGCGGATCCTATAATTCACCCCTCCACTTT
j_gene: TRBJ1-6
d_gene: .
v_gene: TRBV5-8
abundance: .

CDR3aa: CASSSGTPNEQFF
CDR3nt: TGTGCCAGCAGCTCCGGGACTCCGAATGAGCAGTTCTTC
j_gene: TRBJ2-1
d_gene: .
v_gene: TRBV7-9
abundance: few

CDR3aa: CAISGSREAWETQYF
CDR3nt: TGTGCCATCAGTGGCAGCAGGGAGGCGTGGGAGACCCAGTACTTC
j_gene: TRBJ2-5
d_gene: .
v_gene: TRBV10-3
abundance: once

CDR3aa: CASSIEGGRGNQPQHF
CDR3nt: TGTGCCAGTAGTATAGAAGGGGGCCGGGGCAATCAGCCCCAGCATTTT
j_gene: TRBJ1-5
d_gene: TRBD1
v_gene: TRBV19
abundance: .

CDR3aa: CAISGPGYYGYTF
CDR3nt: TGTGCCATCAGTGGGCCAGGGTACTATGGCTACACCTTC
j_gene: TRBJ1-2
d_gene: .
v_gene: TRBV10-3
abundance: .

CDR3aa: CASSDDAGQSQPQHF
CDR3nt: TGTGCCAGCAGTGATGACGCAGGGCAAAGTCAGCCCCAGCATTTT
j_gene: TRBJ1-5
d_gene: .
v_gene: TRBV25-1
abundance: once

CDR3aa: CASSQERNLGANTGELFF
CDR3nt: TGCGCCAGCAGCCAAGAAAGGAATCTAGGAGCGAACACCGGGGAGCTGTTTTTT
j_gene: TRBJ2-2
d_gene: .
v_gene: TRBV4-3
abundance: .

CDR3aa: CASSQGYNTEAFF
CDR3nt: TGTGCCAGCAGCCAAGGCTATAACACTGAAGCTTTCTTT
j_gene: TRBJ1-1
d_gene: .
v_gene: TRBV14
abundance: once

CDR3aa: CASSFAGQGNEQYF
CDR3nt: TGTGCCAGCAGCTTCGCGGGACAGGGGAACGAGCAGTACTTC
j_gene: TRBJ2-7
d_gene: TRBD1
v_gene: TRBV11-3
abundance: .

CDR3aa: CASSPHRLAGSSYEQYF
CDR3nt: TGTGCCAGCAGCCCCCACCGACTAGCGGGGAGCTCCTACGAGCAGTACTTC
j_gene: TRBJ2-7
d_gene: TRBD2
v_gene: TRBV13
abundance: once

CDR3aa: CASEPGQGITYNEQFF
CDR3nt: TGCGCCAGTGAACCGGGACAGGGGATAACCTACAATGAGCAGTTCTTC
j_gene: TRBJ2-1
d_gene: TRBD1
v_gene: TRBV4-1
abundance: large

CDR3aa: CASSPEVHPYSGNTIYF
CDR3nt: TGTGCCAGCTCACCTGAGGTCCACCCATACTCTGGAAACACCATATATTTT
j_gene: TRBJ1-3
d_gene: .
v_gene: TRBV18
abundance: .

CDR3aa: CASSPSRSDYGYTF
CDR3nt: TGTGCCAGCTCACCCTCACGGAGCGACTATGGCTACACCTTC
j_gene: TRBJ1-2
d_gene: .
v_gene: TRBV18
abundance: .